The T cell receptor beta chain described here comes from a study of OX40 agonist ivuxolimab in advanced cancers. Turning to the study itself: Dose-escalation patients were diagnosed with hepatocellular carcinoma, melanoma, renal cell cancer or head and neck cancer.

Looked up from germline, CDR1 is GTSNPN and CDR2 is SVGIG (reference sequence). The CDR3 loop spans 10 amino acids. V dropped 5 bases and J dropped 4 bases, with 2 bases sitting between them. Only in-frame clones appear in the TCRdb table, and some are missing; sequencing was by immunoSEQ multiplex PCR. The sample includes roughly 86,000 clones, 90% to 95% of them seen just once. The sequence was obtained from an adult with an advanced solid tumor such as melanoma, head and neck, liver or kidney cancer. The V gene is TRBV30, the J gene TRBJ2-2; D ambiguous. Sequencing used CD4+ or CD8+ T cells sorted from blood, obtained in a trial of the OX40 agonist ivuxolimab. The CDR3 sequence: CAWGTGELFF. CDR3 coding DNA: TGTGCCTGGGGCACCGGGGAGCTGTTTTTT.